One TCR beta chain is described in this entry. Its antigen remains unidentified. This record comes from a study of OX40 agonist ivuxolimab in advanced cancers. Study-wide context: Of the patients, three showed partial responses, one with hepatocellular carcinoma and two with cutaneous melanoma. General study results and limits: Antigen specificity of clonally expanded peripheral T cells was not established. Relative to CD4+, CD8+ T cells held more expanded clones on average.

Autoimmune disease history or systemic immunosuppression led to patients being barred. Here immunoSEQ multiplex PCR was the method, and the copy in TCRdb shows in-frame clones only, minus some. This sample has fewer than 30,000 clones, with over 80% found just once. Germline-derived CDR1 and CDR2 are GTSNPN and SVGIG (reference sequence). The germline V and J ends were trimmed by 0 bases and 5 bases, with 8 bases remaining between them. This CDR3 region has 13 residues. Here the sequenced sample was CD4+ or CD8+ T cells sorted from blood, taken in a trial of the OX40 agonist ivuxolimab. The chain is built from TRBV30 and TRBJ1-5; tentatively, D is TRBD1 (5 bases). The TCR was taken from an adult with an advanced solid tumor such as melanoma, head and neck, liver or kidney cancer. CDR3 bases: TGTGCCTGGAGTGTGGGGGTGGATCAGCCCCAGCATTTT. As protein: CAWSVGVDQPQHF.